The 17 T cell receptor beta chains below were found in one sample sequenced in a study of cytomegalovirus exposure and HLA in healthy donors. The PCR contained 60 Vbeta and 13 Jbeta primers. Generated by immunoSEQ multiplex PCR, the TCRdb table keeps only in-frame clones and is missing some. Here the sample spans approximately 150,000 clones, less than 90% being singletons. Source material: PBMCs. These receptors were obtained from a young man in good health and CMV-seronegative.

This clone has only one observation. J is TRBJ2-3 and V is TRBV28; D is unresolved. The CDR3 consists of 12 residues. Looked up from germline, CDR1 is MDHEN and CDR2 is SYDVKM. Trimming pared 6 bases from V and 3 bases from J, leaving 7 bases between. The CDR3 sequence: CASSKLTDTQYF. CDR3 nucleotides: TGTGCCAGCAGCAAGCTAACAGATACGCAGTATTTT. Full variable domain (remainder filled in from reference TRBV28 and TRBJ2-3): DVKVTQSSRYLVKRTGEKVFLECVQDMDHENMFWYRQDPGLGLRLIYFSYDVKMKEKGDIPEGYSVSREKKERFSLILESASTNQTSMYLCASSKLTDTQYFGPGTRLTVL.

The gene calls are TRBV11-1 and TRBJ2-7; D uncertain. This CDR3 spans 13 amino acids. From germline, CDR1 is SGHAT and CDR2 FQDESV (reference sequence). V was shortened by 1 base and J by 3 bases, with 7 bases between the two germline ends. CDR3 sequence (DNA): TGTGCCAGCAGCTTAGTGGGCAACTACGAGCAGTACTTC. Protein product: CASSLVGNYEQYF.

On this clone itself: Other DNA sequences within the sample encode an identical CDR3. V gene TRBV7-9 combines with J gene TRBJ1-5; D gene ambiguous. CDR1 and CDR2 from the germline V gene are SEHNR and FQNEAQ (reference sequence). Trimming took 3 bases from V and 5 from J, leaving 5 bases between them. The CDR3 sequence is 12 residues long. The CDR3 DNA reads TGTGCCAGCAGCTTTTCTGATCAGCCCCAGCATTTT. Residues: CASSFSDQPQHF.

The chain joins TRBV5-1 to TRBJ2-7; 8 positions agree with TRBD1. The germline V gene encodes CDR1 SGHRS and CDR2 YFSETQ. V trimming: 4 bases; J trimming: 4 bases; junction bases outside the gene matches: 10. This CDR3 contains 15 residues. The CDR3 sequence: CASSGRQGAQYEQYF. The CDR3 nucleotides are TGCGCCAGCAGCGGGCGGCAGGGGGCTCAATACGAGCAGTACTTC.

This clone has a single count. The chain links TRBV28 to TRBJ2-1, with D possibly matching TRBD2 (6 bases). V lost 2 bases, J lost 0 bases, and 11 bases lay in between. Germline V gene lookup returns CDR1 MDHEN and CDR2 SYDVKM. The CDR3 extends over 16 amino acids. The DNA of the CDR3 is TGTGCCAGCAGTTTAGTTGCGGGGAGCTCCTACAATGAGCAGTTCTTC. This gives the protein CASSLVAGSSYNEQFF.

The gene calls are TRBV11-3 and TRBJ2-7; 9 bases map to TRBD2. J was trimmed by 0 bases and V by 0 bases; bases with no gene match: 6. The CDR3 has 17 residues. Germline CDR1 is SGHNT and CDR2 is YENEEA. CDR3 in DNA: TGTGCCAGCAGCTTAGAAAAGCGGGAGGTTCCCTCCTACGAGCAGTACTTC. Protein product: CASSLEKREVPSYEQYF.

The CDR3 loop reads CAWSVYSGEQFF. Here the CDR3 DNA reads TGTGCCTGGAGTGTTTATAGCGGGGAGCAGTTCTTC. This chain connects TRBV30 to TRBJ2-1; the match to TRBD2 covers 7 bases. The CDR3 has 12 amino acids. V shed 0 bases, J shed 10 bases, and the junction held 3 bases outside the gene matches. The germline V gene encodes CDR1 GTSNPN and CDR2 SVGIG (reference sequence).

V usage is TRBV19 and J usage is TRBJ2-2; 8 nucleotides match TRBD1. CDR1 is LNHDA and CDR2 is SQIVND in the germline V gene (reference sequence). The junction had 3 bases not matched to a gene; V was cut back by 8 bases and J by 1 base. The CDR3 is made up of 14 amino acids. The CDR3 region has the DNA TGTGCCAGTGGGGGGACAGGGAACACCGGGGAGCTGTTTTTT. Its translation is CASGGTGNTGELFF.

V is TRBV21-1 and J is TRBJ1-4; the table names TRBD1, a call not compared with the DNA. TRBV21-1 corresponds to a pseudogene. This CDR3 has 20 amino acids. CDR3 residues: CASSKVKTTDRAPTNEKLFF. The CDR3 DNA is TGTGCCAGCAGCAAAGTCAAAACTACGGACAGGGCCCCAACTAATGAAAAACTGTTTTTT.

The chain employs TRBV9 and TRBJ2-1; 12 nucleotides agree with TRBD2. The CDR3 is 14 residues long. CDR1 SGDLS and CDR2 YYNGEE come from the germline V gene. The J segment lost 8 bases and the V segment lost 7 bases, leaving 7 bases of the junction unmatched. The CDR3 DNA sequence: TGTGCCAGCGGGCTAGCGGGAGGGCGCCATGAGCAGTTCTTC. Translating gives CASGLAGGRHEQFF.

The CDR3 coding sequence is TGTGCCAGCAGCCTACAGGGGTGGACCGGGGAGCTGTTTTTT. Residues: CASSLQGWTGELFF. The rearrangement joins TRBV14 to TRBJ2-2, with 7 bases identical to TRBD1. Germline values: CDR1 SGHDN, CDR2 FVKESK. With 4 bases clipped from V and 5 bases from J, the junction kept 4 bases outside the gene matches. This CDR3 has 14 residues. Together with reference TRBV14 and TRBJ2-2, the CDR3 gives the full variable domain: EAGVTQFPSHSVIEKGQTVTLRCDPISGHDNLYWYRRVMGKEIKFLLHFVKESKQDESGMPNNRFLAERTGGTYSTLKVQPAELEDSGVYFCASSLQGWTGELFFGEGSRLTVL.

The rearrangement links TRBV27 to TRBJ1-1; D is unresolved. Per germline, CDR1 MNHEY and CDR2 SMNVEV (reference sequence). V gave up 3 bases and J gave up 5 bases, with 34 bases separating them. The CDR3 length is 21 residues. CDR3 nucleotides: TGTGCCAGCAGTTTGAAGGGTACGGGGTTATTGGTCCGACGTACGAGTACTGAAGCTTTCTTT. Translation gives CASSLKGTGLLVRRTSTEAFF.

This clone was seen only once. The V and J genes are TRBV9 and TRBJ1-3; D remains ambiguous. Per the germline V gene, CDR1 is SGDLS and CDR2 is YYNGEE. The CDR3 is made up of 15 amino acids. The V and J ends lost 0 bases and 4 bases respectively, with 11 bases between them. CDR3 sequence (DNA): TGTGCCAGCAGCGTAGATAGGACGGGAGGAAACACCATATATTTT. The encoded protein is CASSVDRTGGNTIYF.

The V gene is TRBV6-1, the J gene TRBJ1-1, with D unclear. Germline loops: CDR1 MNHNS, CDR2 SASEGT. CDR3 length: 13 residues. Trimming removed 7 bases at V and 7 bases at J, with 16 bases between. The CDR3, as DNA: TGTGCCAGCACCCCTCGGTTGCGGGATGAAGCTTTCTTT. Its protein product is CASTPRLRDEAFF.

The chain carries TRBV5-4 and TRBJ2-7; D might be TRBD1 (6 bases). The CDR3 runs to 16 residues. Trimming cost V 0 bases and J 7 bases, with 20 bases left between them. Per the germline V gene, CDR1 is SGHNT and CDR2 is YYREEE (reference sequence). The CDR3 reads CASSLGGRTLKGEQYF. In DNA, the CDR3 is TGTGCCAGCAGCTTGGGGGGGCGCACTCTAAAGGGGGAGCAGTACTTC.

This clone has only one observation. CDR3 in amino acids: CASRDQLAGGRFEQFF. The CDR3 nucleotides read TGTGCCAGCAGGGACCAACTAGCGGGGGGGCGGTTTGAGCAGTTCTTC. This chain links TRBV2 with TRBJ2-1; 13 bases map to TRBD2. V was clipped by 6 bases and J by 9 bases; unmatched bases: 11. The CDR3 contains 16 residues. CDR1 is SNHLY, CDR2 FYNNEI, per germline.

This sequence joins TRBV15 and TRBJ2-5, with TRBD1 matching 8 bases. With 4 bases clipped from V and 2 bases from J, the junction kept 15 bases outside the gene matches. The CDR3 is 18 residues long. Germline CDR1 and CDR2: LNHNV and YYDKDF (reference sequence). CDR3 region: CATSKPGGRVAGQETQYF. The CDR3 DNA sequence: TGTGCCACCAGCAAACCAGGGGGCCGTGTGGCGGGGCAAGAGACCCAGTACTTC.